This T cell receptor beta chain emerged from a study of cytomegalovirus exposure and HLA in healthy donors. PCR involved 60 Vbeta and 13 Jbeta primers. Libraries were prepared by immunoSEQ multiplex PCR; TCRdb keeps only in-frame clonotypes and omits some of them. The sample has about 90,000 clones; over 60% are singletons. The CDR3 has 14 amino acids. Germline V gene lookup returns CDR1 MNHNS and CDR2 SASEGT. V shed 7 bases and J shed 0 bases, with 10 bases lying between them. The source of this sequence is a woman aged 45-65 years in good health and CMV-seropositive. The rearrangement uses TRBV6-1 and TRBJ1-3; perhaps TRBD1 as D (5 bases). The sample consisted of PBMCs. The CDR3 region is CASIRADSGNTIYF. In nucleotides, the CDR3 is TGTGCCAGCATCAGGGCAGACTCTGGAAACACCATATATTTT.